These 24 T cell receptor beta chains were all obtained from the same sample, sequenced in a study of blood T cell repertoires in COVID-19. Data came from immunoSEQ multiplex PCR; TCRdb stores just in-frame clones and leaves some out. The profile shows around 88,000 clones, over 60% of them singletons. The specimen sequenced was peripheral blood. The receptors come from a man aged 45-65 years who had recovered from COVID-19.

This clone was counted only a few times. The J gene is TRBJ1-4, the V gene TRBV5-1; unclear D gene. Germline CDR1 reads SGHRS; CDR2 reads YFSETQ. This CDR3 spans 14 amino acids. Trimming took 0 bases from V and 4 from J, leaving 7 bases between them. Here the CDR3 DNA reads TGCGCCAGCAGCTTGGGGAGCCTTAATGAAAAACTGTTTTTT. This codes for CASSLGSLNEKLFF.

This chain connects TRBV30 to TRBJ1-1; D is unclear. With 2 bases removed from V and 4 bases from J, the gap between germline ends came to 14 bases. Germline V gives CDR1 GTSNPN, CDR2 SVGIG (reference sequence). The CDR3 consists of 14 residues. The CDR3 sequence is CAWSRSSLATEAFF. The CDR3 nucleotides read TGTGCCTGGAGTCGTAGCTCATTGGCCACTGAAGCTTTCTTT.

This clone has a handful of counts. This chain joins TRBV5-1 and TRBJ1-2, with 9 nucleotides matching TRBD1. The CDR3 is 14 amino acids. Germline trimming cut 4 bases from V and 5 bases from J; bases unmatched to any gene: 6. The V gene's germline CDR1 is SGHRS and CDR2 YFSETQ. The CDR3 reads CASSLDRGEYGYTF. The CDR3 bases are TGCGCCAGCAGCCTGGACAGGGGAGAATATGGCTACACCTTC.

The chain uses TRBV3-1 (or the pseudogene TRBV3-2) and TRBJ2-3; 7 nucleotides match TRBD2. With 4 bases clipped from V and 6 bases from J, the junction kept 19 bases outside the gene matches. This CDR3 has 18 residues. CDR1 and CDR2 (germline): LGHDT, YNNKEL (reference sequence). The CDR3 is CASSRRPSVGTTSDTQYF. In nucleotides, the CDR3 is TGTGCCAGCAGCCGCCGCCCCTCTGTTGGGACTACGTCGGATACGCAGTATTTT.

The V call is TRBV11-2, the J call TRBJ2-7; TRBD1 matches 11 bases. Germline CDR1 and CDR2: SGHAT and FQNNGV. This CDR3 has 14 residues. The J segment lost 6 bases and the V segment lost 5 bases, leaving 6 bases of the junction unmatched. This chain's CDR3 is CASSGDRGYSEQYF. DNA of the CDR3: TGTGCCAGCAGCGGGGACAGGGGGTATTCCGAGCAGTACTTC. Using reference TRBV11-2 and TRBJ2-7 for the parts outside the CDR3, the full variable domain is EAGVAQSPRYKIIEKRQSVAFWCNPISGHATLYWYQQILGQGPKLLIQFQNNGVVDDSQLPKDRFSAERLKGVDSTLKIQPAKLEDSAVYLCASSGDRGYSEQYFGPGTRLTVT.

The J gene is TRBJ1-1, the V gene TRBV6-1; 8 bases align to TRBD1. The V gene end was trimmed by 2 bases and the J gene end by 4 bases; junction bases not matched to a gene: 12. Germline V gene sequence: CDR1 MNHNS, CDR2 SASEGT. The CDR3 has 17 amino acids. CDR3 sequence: CASSENTGGNRGTEAFF. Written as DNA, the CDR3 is TGTGCCAGCAGTGAAAATACAGGGGGTAACCGAGGCACTGAAGCTTTCTTT.

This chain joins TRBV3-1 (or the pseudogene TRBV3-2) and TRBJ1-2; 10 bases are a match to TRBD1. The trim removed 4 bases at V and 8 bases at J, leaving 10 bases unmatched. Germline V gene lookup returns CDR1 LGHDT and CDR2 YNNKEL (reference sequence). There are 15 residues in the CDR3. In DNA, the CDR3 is TGTGCCAGCAGCCTCACGACTGGACAGGGGGAAGGCTACACCTTC. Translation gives CASSLTTGQGEGYTF.

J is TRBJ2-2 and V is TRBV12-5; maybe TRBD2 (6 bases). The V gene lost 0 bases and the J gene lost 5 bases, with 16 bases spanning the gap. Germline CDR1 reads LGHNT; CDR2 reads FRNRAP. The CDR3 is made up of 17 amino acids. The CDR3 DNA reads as TGTGCTAGTGGTTTGGTAATCGGCGGGGTGAGTACCGGGGAGCTGTTTTTT. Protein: CASGLVIGGVSTGELFF.

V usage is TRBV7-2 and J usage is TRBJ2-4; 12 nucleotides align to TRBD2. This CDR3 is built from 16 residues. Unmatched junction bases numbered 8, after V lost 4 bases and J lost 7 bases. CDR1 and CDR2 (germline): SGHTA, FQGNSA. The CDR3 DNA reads TGTGCCAGCAGCTCCCGGGGTCTAGCGGGAGGGAACATTCAGTACTTC. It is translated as CASSSRGLAGGNIQYF.

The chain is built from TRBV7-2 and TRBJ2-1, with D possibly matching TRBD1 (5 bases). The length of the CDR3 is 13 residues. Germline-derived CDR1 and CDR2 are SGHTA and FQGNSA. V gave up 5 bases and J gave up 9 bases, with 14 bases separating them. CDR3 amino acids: CASSLGPVGEQFF. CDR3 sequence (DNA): TGTGCCAGCAGCCTGGGGCCCGTGGGTGAGCAGTTCTTC.

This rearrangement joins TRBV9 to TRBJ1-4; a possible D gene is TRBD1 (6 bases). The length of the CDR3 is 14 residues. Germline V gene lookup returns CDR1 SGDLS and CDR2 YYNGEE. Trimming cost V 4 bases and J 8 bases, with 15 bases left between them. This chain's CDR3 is CASSPGQLGEKLFF. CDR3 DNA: TGTGCCAGCAGCCCCGGACAGTTGGGGGAAAAACTGTTTTTT.

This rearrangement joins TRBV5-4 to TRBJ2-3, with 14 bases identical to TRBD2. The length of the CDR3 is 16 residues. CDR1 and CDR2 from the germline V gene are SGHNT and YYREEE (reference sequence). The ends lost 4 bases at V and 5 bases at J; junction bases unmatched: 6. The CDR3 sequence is CASSTTSGRALDTQYF. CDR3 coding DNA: TGTGCCAGCAGCACGACTAGCGGGAGGGCCTTAGATACGCAGTATTTT.

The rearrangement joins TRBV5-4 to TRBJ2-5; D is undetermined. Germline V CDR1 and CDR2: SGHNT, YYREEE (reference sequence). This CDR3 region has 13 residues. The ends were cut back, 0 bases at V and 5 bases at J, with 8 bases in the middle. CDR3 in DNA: TGTGCCAGCAGCTTGGTGGGCTCGGAGACCCAGTACTTC. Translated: CASSLVGSETQYF.

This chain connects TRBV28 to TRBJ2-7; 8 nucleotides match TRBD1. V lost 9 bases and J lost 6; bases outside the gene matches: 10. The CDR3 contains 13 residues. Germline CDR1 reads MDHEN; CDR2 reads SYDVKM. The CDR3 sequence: CAREADRAGEQYF. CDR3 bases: TGTGCCAGGGAGGCGGACAGGGCTGGCGAGCAGTACTTC.

The chain's CDR3 is CASSPSLGNIQYF. CDR3 nucleotide sequence: TGTGCCAGCAGCCCCAGCCTAGGAAACATTCAGTACTTC. The gene calls are TRBV14 and TRBJ2-4, with no clear D. The CDR3 totals 13 residues. Trimming left V 4 bases short and J 6 bases short, with 10 bases between. In germline, CDR1 is SGHDN, CDR2 FVKESK. Full variable domain (rest looked up from reference TRBV14 and TRBJ2-4): EAGVTQFPSHSVIEKGQTVTLRCDPISGHDNLYWYRRVMGKEIKFLLHFVKESKQDESGMPNNRFLAERTGGTYSTLKVQPAELEDSGVYFCASSPSLGNIQYFGAGTRLSVL.

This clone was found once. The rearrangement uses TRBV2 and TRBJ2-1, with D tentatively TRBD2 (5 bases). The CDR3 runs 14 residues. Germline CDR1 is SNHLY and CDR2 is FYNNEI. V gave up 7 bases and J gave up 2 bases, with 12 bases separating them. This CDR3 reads CASTVDGAYNEQFF. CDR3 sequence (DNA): TGTGCCAGCACGGTTGACGGGGCCTACAATGAGCAGTTCTTC.

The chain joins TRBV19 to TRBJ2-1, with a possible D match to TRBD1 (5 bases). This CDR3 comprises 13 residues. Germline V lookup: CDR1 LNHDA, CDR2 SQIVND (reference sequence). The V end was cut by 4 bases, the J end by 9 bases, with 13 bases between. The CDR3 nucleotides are TGTGCCAGTAGTAGCCAGGGTCATAGTGAGCAGTTCTTC. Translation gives CASSSQGHSEQFF.

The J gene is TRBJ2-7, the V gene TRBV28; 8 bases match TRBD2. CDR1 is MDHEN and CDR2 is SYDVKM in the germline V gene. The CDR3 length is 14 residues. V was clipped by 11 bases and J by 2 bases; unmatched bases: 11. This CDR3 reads CAGRPSGYTYEQYF. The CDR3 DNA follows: TGTGCCGGCCGACCTAGCGGGTATACCTACGAGCAGTACTTC.

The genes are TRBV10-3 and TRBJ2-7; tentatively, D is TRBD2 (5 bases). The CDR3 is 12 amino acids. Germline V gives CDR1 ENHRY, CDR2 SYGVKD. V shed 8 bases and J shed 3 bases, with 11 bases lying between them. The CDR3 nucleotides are TGTGCCATCGCACTAGTCGTCTACGAGCAGTACTTC. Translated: CAIALVVYEQYF.

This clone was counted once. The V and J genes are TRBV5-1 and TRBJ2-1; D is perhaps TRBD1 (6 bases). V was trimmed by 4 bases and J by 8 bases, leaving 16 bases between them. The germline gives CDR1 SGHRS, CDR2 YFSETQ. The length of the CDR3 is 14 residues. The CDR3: CASSRTGNGDEQFF. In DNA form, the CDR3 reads TGCGCCAGCAGCCGTACAGGGAACGGCGATGAGCAGTTCTTC.

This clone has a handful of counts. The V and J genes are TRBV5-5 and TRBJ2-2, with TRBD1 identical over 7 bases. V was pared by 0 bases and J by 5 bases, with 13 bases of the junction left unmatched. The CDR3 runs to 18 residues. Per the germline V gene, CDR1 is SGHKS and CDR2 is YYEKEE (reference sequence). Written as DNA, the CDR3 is TGTGCCAGCAGCTTGGCCTTGTTTACAGGGGTTTGGACCGGGGAGCTGTTTTTT. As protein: CASSLALFTGVWTGELFF.

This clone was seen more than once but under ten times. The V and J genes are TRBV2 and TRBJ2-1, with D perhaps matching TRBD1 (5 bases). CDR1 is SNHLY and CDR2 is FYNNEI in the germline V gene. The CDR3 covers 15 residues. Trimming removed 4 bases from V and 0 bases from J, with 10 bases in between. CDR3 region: CASSGGGSSYNEQFF. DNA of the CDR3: TGTGCCAGCAGTGGGGGCGGTAGCTCCTACAATGAGCAGTTCTTC.

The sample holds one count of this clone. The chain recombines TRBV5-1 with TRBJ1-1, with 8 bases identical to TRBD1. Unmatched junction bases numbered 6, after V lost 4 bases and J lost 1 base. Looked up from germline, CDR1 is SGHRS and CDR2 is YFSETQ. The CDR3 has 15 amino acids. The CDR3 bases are TGCGCCAGCAGCCTACCCGGGACAGGGAACACTGAAGCTTTCTTT. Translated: CASSLPGTGNTEAFF. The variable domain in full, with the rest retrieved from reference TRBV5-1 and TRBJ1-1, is KAGVTQTPRYLIKTRGQQVTLSCSPISGHRSVSWYQQTPGQGLQFLFEYFSETQRNKGNFPGRFSGRQFSNSRSEMNVSTLELGDSALYLCASSLPGTGNTEAFFGQGTRLTVV.

This chain's CDR3 is CASSPRQDTDTQYF. The CDR3 DNA reads TGTGCCAGCAGCCCACGACAAGACACAGATACGCAGTATTTT. The rearrangement links TRBV9 to TRBJ2-3; D not certain. Trimming cost V 4 bases and J 2 bases, with 11 bases left between them. The CDR3 spans 14 residues. Looked up from germline, CDR1 is SGDLS and CDR2 is YYNGEE.